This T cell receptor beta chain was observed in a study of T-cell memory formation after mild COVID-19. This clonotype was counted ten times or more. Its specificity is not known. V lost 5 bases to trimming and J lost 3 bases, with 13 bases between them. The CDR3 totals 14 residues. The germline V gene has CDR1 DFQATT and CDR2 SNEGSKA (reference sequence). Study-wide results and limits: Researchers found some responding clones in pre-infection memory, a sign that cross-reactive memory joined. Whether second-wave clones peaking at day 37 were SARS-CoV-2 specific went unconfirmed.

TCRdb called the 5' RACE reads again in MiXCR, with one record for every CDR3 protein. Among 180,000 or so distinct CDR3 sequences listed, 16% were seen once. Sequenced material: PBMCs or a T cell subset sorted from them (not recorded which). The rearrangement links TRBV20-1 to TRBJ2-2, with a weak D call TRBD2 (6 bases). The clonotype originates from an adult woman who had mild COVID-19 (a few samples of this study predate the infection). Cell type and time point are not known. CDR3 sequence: CSAARAGYTGELFF. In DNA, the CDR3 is TGCAGTGCTGCTCGGGCGGGATACACCGGGGAGCTGTTTTTT.